Each of the 10 T cell receptor beta chains below was sequenced from the same sample in a study of T-cell reconstitution after alpha-beta-depleted transplantation in children. Unique molecular identifiers were used in preparing the TCRbeta library. TCRdb used MiXCR to reprocess the PCR reads, holding one entry per CDR3 protein. The sample holds some 280,000 distinct CDR3 sequences, nearly 10% seen once. The sample here was PBMCs from the stem cell graft donor, taken from the stem cell graft. Receptor source: a human donor who donated a stem cell graft to a child with SCID.

This clonotype was observed many times. The CDR3 protein is CASSALTSGGSYEQYF. As DNA, the CDR3 is TGTGCCAGCAGTGCCCTGACTAGCGGGGGCTCCTACGAGCAGTACTTC. The chain recombines TRBV6-2 or TRBV6-3 with TRBJ2-7, with 12 bases identical to TRBD2. CDR1 MNHEY and CDR2 SVGEGT come from the germline V gene. The ends lost 5 bases at V and 0 bases at J; junction bases unmatched: 5. The CDR3 has 16 residues.

This clonotype was seen a few times. V usage is TRBV9 and J usage is TRBJ1-2, with 9 bases lining up with TRBD1. V gave up 4 bases and J gave up 8 bases; unmatched junction bases: 12. CDR1 SGDLS and CDR2 YYNGEE come from the germline V gene. This CDR3 is 15 amino acids long. The CDR3 here is CASSPNRGRFLGYTF. The CDR3, as DNA: TGTGCCAGCAGCCCTAACAGGGGGCGATTTCTGGGCTACACCTTC.

This clonotype was seen more than once but under ten times. The V and J genes are TRBV20-1 and TRBJ2-7; D call uncertain. Germline V gene sequence: CDR1 DFQATT, CDR2 SNEGSKA (reference sequence). CDR3 length equals 14 residues. V was clipped by 3 bases and J by 0 bases, with 12 bases between them. CDR3 sequence reads: CSASYFGSSYEQYF. DNA for the CDR3: TGCAGTGCTAGTTACTTCGGAAGCTCCTACGAGCAGTACTTC.

This clonotype occurred a few times. The CDR3 coding sequence is TGTGCCAGCAGCCCAAGGACATCCCGGAAGGAGACCCAGTACTTC. The encoded protein is CASSPRTSRKETQYF. V usage is TRBV12-3 or TRBV12-4 and J usage is TRBJ2-5; tentative D call: TRBD1 (5 bases). The CDR3 is 15 amino acids. The V gene lost 6 bases and the J gene lost 5 bases, with 19 bases spanning the gap.

This clonotype was recorded at least ten times. The chain has TRBV9 and TRBJ2-3; D uncertain. Per the germline V gene, CDR1 is SGDLS and CDR2 is YYNGEE. The CDR3 is 13 residues long. The V and J ends lost 0 bases and 2 bases respectively, with 4 bases between them. The CDR3 coding sequence is TGTGCCAGCAGCGTAGCGACCACAGATACGCAGTATTTT. Residues: CASSVATTDTQYF.

CDR3 DNA: TGTGCCAGCAGAAGACGCTTTTCGAGGCAGGGGGACGAGCAGTACTTC. This encodes CASRRRFSRQGDEQYF. The chain joins TRBV6-1 to TRBJ2-7, with 7 bases aligning to TRBD1. The CDR3 is 16 amino acids. With 6 bases clipped from V and 5 bases from J, the junction kept 16 bases outside the gene matches. Germline CDR1 MNHNS, CDR2 SASEGT.

In this sample, this clonotype turned up a few times. This rearrangement joins TRBV6-2 or TRBV6-3 to TRBJ1-4, with 7 nucleotides matching TRBD1. With V trimmed by 6 bases and J by 8 bases, 9 bases remained unmatched. Germline V gives CDR1 MNHEY, CDR2 SVGEGT. This CDR3 region has 14 residues. As DNA, the CDR3 is TGTGCCAGCAGACGACAGGGACGGATAGAAAAACTGTTTTTT. Encoded protein: CASRRQGRIEKLFF.

The table lists this clonotype with a count of one. V gene TRBV20-1 combines with J gene TRBJ2-2, with D possibly matching TRBD1 (6 bases). With 3 bases removed from V and 0 bases from J, the gap between germline ends came to 17 bases. Germline assignment: CDR1 DFQATT and CDR2 SNEGSKA (reference sequence). CDR3 length: 17 amino acids. CDR3 region: CSASPHQGPSNTGELFF. The CDR3 bases are TGCAGTGCTAGCCCACACCAGGGGCCGTCGAACACCGGGGAGCTGTTTTTT.

V gene TRBV3-1 combines with J gene TRBJ2-6; 7 bases fit TRBD2. V dropped 1 base and J dropped 0; count of bases not matched to a gene: 6. In germline, CDR1 is LGHDT, CDR2 YNNKEL (reference sequence). The CDR3 runs to 18 residues. CDR3 in DNA: TGTGCCAGCAGCCAAGTCGGGGGGATTAGCTCTGGGGCCAACGTCCTGACTTTC. Residues: CASSQVGGISSGANVLTF.

J is TRBJ2-1 and V is TRBV3-1; 8 bases align to TRBD2. The V gene's germline CDR1 is LGHDT and CDR2 YNNKEL (reference sequence). V trimming: 1 base; J trimming: 9 bases; junction bases outside the gene matches: 8. The CDR3 totals 15 residues. CDR3 nucleotide sequence: TGTGCCAGCAGCCAAGGCCCAGCGGGGGAAGGTGAGCAGTTCTTC. Translated, it gives CASSQGPAGEGEQFF.